Listed below are T cell receptor beta chains from one sample, sequenced in a study of shared T cell receptors in the human thymus. Some clones are missing from TCRdb's copy, which holds only in-frame ones; the method was immunoSEQ multiplex PCR. The sample carries about 710,000 clones, more than 75% recorded once. The same specimen was also included in a second study, on human thymus T cells.

Sequenced sample: thymocytes. The receptors were sampled from a boy under two years old with a congenital heart defect. Each CDR3 is given with its conserved first and last residue. D genes are given only for firm matches. Some rows have no size entry. The others give once, few or many, or a class for an expanded clone.

j_call v_call clone_size d_call cdr3_aa
TRBJ2-5 TRBV30 . TRBD2 CAWSGPGLAGETQYF
TRBJ2-3 TRBV28 . . CASLGGLGTDTQYF
TRBJ1-5 TRBV12-5 . TRBD1 CASGRPYPGTGGFSNQPQHF
TRBJ2-3 TRBV10-3 . TRBD1 CATYRDRDSTDTQYF
TRBJ1-1 TRBV5-4 once TRBD1 CASSTSGQVNTEAFF
TRBJ1-1 TRBV11-2 once TRBD1 CASSLKGPDRDTEAFF
TRBJ2-3 TRBV5-7 . TRBD1 CAGKGGPSTDTQYF
TRBJ2-1 TRBV5-6 . TRBD2 CASSLKLAVYNEQFF
TRBJ1-2 TRBV19 . . CASSISRRPRPYGYTF
TRBJ2-7 TRBV6-5 . . CASSYSEGVYEQYF
TRBJ1-1 TRBV12-5 . . CASGFELDTEAFF
TRBJ2-7 TRBV7-2 . . CASSPPSRGLSYEQYF
. TRBV14 . . CASSQGRQGHEQYF
TRBJ2-7 TRBV5-1 once TRBD2 CASSLNQRGDYEQYF
TRBJ2-7 TRBV9 . TRBD1 CASSPHGTGGSYEQYF
TRBJ2-7 TRBV28 . . CASSPRLFSYEQYF
TRBJ2-7 TRBV21-1 . . CASSKAGQGLGTPYDEQYF
TRBJ2-7 TRBV11-2 . . CASSSRDTTYEQYF
TRBJ1-2 TRBV29-1 . . CSVEVRVETPYGYTF
TRBJ2-1 TRBV19 . . CASSPGYRVDNEQFF
TRBJ2-7 TRBV28 . . CASSLSAEDYEQYF
TRBJ2-1 TRBV4-1 . . CASSPHTNEQFF
TRBJ2-1 TRBV7-4 once . CANLNRESYNEQFF
TRBJ2-3 TRBV7-8 . . CASSLFPSTDTQYF
TRBJ2-7 TRBV27 . . CASSFRGGPTYEQYF
TRBJ2-5 TRBV5-4 . TRBD1 CASSLSGQGLETQYF
TRBJ2-1 TRBV30 . TRBD2 CAWSDGRKNNEQFF
TRBJ2-2 TRBV7-9 few TRBD1 CASEAGTANTGELFF
TRBJ1-2 TRBV4-3 . TRBD1 CASSQELRGGQKTGDWDYGYTF
TRBJ2-1 TRBV25-1 once TRBD2 CASSANSGRGNEQFF
TRBJ2-1 TRBV4-3 . TRBD2 CASSQDHPLAGRDEQFF
TRBJ2-1 TRBV2 . . CASTLRSYNEQFF
TRBJ2-7 TRBV28 . . CASSHLSEQYF
TRBJ1-2 TRBV5-1 . TRBD1 CASSWTGAYGYTF
TRBJ1-1 TRBV9 . . CASSVGDEEVPSNTEAFF
TRBJ1-1 TRBV19 . TRBD1 CASTPGQGRLDGMNTEAFF
TRBJ2-7 TRBV28 . TRBD2 CASTAGSWWEQYF
TRBJ2-7 TRBV28 . . CASSPAGDTTYEQYF
TRBJ2-2 TRBV6-6 . . CASGGGFGELFF
TRBJ2-3 TRBV12-5 . TRBD1 CASGLVPPGQTIPSTDTQYF
TRBJ1-2 TRBV7-8 few . CASSLASGEGYTF